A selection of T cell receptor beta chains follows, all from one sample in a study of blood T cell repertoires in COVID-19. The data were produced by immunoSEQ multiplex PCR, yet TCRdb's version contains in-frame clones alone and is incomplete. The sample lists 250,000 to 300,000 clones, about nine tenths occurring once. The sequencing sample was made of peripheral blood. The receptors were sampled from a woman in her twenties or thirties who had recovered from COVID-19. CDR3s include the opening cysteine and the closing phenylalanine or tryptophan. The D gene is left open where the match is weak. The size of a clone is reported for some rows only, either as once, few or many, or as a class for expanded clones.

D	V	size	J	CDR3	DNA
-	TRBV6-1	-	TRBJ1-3	CASSEVGQGHSGNTIYF	TGTGCCAGCAGTGAAGTCGGGCAGGGACACTCTGGAAACACCATATATTTT
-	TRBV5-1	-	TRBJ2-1	CASSLGSPGNEQFF	TGCGCCAGCAGCTTGGGGAGTCCGGGCAATGAGCAGTTCTTC
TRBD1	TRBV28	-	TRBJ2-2	CASSATQGAVSTGELFF	TGTGCCAGCAGTGCAACACAGGGGGCCGTTAGCACCGGGGAGCTGTTTTTT
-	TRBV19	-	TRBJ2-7	CASRGQPIGEQYF	TGTGCCAGTAGGGGCCAGCCTATAGGAGAGCAGTACTTC
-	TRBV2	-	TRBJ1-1	CASSLQKAEAFF	TGTGCCAGCAGTCTTCAGAAAGCTGAAGCTTTCTTT
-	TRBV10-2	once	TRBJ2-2	CASSLDREVPHANTGELFF	TGCGCCAGCAGTTTAGACAGGGAGGTCCCTCACGCGAACACCGGGGAGCTGTTTTTT
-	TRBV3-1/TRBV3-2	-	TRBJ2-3	CASSQVFTQGDTDTQYF	TGTGCCAGCAGCCAAGTCTTCACACAGGGCGACACAGATACGCAGTATTTT
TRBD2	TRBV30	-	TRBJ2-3	CAWSPPFGLAFADTQYF	TGTGCCTGGAGCCCCCCTTTCGGACTAGCATTCGCAGATACGCAGTATTTT
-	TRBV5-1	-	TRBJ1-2	CASSLSGTGGYGYTF	TGCGCCAGCAGCTTGTCCGGGACCGGGGGATATGGCTACACCTTC
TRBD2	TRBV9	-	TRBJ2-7	CASSVEAGAGSYEQYF	TGTGCCAGCAGCGTTGAAGCGGGGGCCGGATCCTACGAGCAGTACTTC
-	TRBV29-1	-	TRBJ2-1	CTPLGGDTPLSNEQFF	TGCACCCCCCTTGGCGGGGATACACCTCTGAGCAATGAGCAGTTCTTC
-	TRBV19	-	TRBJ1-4	CASSTQGVNEKLFF	TGTGCCAGTAGTACACAGGGAGTTAATGAAAAACTGTTTTTT
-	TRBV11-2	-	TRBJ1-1	CASSQGRGNTEAFF	TGTGCCAGCAGCCAAGGACGGGGGAACACTGAAGCTTTCTTT
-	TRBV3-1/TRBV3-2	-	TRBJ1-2	CASSLGQMSYTF	TGTGCCAGCAGCCTCGGACAAATGAGCTACACCTTC
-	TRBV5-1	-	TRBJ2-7	CASSFGGRGSYEQYF	TGCGCCAGCAGCTTCGGGGGCAGGGGGTCCTACGAGCAGTACTTC
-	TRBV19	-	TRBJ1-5	CASTGVGGDQPQHF	TGTGCCAGCACTGGGGTGGGGGGGGATCAGCCCCAGCATTTT
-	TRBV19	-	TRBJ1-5	CASSIKSSLSFNQPQHF	TGTGCCAGTAGTATAAAATCCTCCCTTAGTTTCAATCAGCCCCAGCATTTT
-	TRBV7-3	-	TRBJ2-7	CASSLSSGTPYEQYF	TGTGCCAGCAGCTTAAGCTCCGGGACACCCTACGAGCAGTACTTC
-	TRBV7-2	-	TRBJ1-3	CASSLSFSGNTIYF	TGTGCCAGCAGCTTGTCGTTCTCTGGAAACACCATATATTTT
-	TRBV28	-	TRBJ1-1	CASNLGRGVAFF	TGTGCCAGCAATTTGGGCAGGGGTGTAGCTTTCTTT
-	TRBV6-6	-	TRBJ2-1	CASTRDFPAEQFF	TGTGCCAGCACCCGGGACTTCCCCGCTGAGCAGTTCTTC
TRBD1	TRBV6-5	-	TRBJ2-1	CASSSGTGVNEQFF	TGTGCCAGCAGTTCGGGGACAGGGGTAAATGAGCAGTTCTTC
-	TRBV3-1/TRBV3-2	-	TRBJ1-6	CASSQDLRSPLHF	TGTGCCAGCAGCCAAGATCTAAGATCCCCCCTCCACTTT
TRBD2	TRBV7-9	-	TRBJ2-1	CASSASVAPQTSGAGEQFF	TGTGCCAGCAGCGCCTCCGTCGCTCCTCAGACTAGCGGGGCCGGTGAGCAGTTCTTC
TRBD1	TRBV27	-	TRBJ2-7	CASSWGTDTYEQYF	TGTGCCAGCAGTTGGGGGACAGACACCTACGAGCAGTACTTC
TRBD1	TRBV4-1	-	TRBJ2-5	CASSHPGQGETQYF	TGCGCCAGCAGCCATCCCGGACAGGGGGAGACCCAGTACTTC
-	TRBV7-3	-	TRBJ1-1	CASSSDKNTEAFF	TGTGCCAGCAGCTCGGACAAAAACACTGAAGCTTTCTTT
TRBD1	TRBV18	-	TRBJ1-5	CASSPMTGGQPQHF	TGTGCCAGCTCACCTATGACAGGGGGACAGCCCCAGCATTTT
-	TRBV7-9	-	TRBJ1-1	CASSPSGLNTEAFF	TGTGCCAGCAGCCCAAGCGGCTTGAACACTGAAGCTTTCTTT
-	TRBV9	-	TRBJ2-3	CASSVAGGARFRTDTQYF	TGTGCCAGCAGCGTAGCTGGGGGGGCTAGATTTCGCACAGATACGCAGTATTTT
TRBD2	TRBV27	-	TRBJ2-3	CASSRRLAGSTDTQYF	TGTGCCAGCAGCCGAAGACTAGCGGGGAGCACAGATACGCAGTATTTT
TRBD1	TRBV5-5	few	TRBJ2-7	CASSSYRGEQYF	TGTGCCAGCAGCTCCTACAGGGGAGAGCAGTACTTC
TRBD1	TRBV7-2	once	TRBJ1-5	CASSPQQGVDQPQHF	TGTGCCAGCAGCCCACAACAGGGGGTTGATCAGCCCCAGCATTTT
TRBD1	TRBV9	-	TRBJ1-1	CASSVEPGGFTEAFF	TGTGCCAGCAGCGTAGAACCAGGGGGCTTCACTGAAGCTTTCTTT
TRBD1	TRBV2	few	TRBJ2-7	CASSGDRGRPEQYF	TGTGCCAGCAGTGGTGACAGGGGGCGACCCGAGCAGTACTTC
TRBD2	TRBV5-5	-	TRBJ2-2	CASSRTRFRWELFF	TGTGCCAGCAGCCGGACTAGGTTTCGGTGGGAGCTGTTTTTT
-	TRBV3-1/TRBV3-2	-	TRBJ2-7	CASSQQGDEQYF	TGTGCCAGCAGCCAACAGGGCGACGAGCAGTACTTC
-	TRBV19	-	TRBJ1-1	CASSKAGLSIRNTEAFF	TGTGCCAGTAGTAAGGCGGGCCTCTCGATACGGAACACTGAAGCTTTCTTT
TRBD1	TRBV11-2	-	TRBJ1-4	CASSPGQGIEKLFF	TGTGCCAGCAGCCCGGGACAGGGTATTGAAAAACTGTTTTTT
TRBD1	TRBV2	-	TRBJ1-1	CASCPATGMSTEAFF	TGTGCCAGCTGCCCGGCGACAGGGATGAGCACTGAAGCTTTCTTT
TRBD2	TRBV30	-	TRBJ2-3	CAWSGLAGGSSTDTQYF	TGTGCCTGGAGTGGGCTAGCGGGCGGTTCTAGCACAGATACGCAGTATTTT
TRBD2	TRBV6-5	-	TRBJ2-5	CASSYGLGGGEETQYF	TGTGCCAGCAGTTACGGGTTAGGCGGGGGGGAAGAGACCCAGTACTTC
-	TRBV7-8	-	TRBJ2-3	CASTPEAVSTDTQYF	TGTGCCAGCACCCCAGAAGCGGTTAGCACAGATACGCAGTATTTT
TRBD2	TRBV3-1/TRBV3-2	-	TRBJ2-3	CASSTRGSTDTQYF	TGTGCCAGCAGCACGCGGGGGAGCACAGATACGCAGTATTTT
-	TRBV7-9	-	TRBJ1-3	CASSLVGPPDTIYF	TGTGCCAGCAGCTTAGTTGGGCCTCCGGATACCATATATTTT
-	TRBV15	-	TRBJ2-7	CATASQGGRDEQYF	TGTGCCACCGCTTCCCAGGGTGGTAGGGACGAGCAGTACTTC
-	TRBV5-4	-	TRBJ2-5	CASRLTRGSNQETQYF	TGTGCCAGCAGACTTACAAGAGGGTCAAACCAAGAGACCCAGTACTTC
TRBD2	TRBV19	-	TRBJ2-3	CASSINSGSDTQYF	TGTGCCAGTAGTATTAATAGCGGGTCGGATACGCAGTATTTT
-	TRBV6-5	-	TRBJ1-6	CASSYVGSPLHF	TGTGCCAGCAGTTACGTCGGTTCACCCCTCCACTTT
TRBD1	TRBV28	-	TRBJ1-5	CASSPTGGYQPQHF	TGTGCCAGCAGCCCCACAGGGGGGTATCAGCCCCAGCATTTT
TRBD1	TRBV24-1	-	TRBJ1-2	CATRGTRTGQGYTF	TGTGCCACCAGGGGAACGAGGACAGGCCAAGGCTACACCTTC
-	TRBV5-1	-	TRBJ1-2	CASTKGVNYGYTF	TGCGCCAGCACTAAAGGGGTGAACTATGGCTACACCTTC
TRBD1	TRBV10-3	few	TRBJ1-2	CAITGDSETYGYTF	TGTGCCATCACTGGGGACAGCGAAACCTATGGCTACACCTTC
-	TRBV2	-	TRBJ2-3	CASTGGTDTQYF	TGTGCCAGCACCGGGGGCACAGATACGCAGTATTTT
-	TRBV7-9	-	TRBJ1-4	CASSLVLESEKLFF	TGTGCCAGCAGCTTAGTCCTCGAGAGTGAAAAACTGTTTTTT